This T cell receptor beta chain was observed in a study of blood T cells in healthy people across ages. The CDR3 consists of 16 residues. The germline V gene has CDR1 MNHEY and CDR2 SMNVEV (reference sequence). Trimming removed 6 bases at V and 0 bases at J, with 15 bases between. The second PCR ran roughly 6 to 11 cycles with a sample-barcoded 5' primer and J-beta primers. MiXCR, run by TCRdb on the 5' RACE reads, gives a single entry per CDR3 protein. The sample lists more than 1,000,000 distinct CDR3 sequences; approximately 25% were seen once. Points from the study as a whole: It was found that TCR beta diversity correlated strongly with the percentage of naive T cells.

Notes on this clonotype: The antigen is undetermined.

A further study also used this sample, focusing on T cells of mothers and their children. That paper adds: The analysis detected no persistent microchimeric T cell clones.

The chain employs TRBV27 and TRBJ1-5; TRBD1 is a possible D gene (5 bases). The sample was blood. This sequence was found in a girl aged 2 to 10 in good health. CDR3 sequence (DNA): TGTGCCAGCAGCCCGATCTGGGGGGATAGCAATCAGCCCCAGCATTTT. Protein: CASSPIWGDSNQPQHF.